This T cell receptor (beta chain) was observed in a study of cytomegalovirus exposure and HLA in healthy donors. This clone was observed a few times. The donors were part of the validation cohort, which consisted of some 120 subjects and was separate from the first cohort of about 720 subjects. The repertoire was sequenced with immunoSEQ multiplex PCR; TCRdb's copy has only in-frame clones and lacks some. The data hold roughly 62,000 clones, with roughly 94% observed a single time. The CDR3 has 14 amino acids. The germline V and J ends were trimmed by 1 base and 1 base, with 8 bases remaining between them. Germline V lookup: CDR1 SGHRS, CDR2 YFSETQ.

The V gene is TRBV5-1, the J gene TRBJ1-1; TRBD1 might be the D (5 bases). Sequenced sample: PBMCs. This TCR was sampled from a man aged 18 to 29 in good health and CMV-seronegative. The CDR3 sequence is CASSLYRPNTEAFF. The CDR3 DNA sequence: TGCGCCAGCAGCTTGTACAGGCCGAACACTGAAGCTTTCTTT.